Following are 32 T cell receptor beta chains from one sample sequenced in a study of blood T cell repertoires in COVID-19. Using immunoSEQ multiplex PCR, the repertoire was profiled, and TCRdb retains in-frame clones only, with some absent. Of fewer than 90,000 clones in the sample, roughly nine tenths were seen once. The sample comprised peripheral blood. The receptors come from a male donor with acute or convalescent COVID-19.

CDR3 loop: CASSPGGQGATGYGYTF. As DNA, the CDR3 is TGTGCCAGCAGCCCGGGTGGTCAGGGGGCAACGGGCTATGGCTACACCTTC. The V and J genes are TRBV9 and TRBJ1-2; 8 bases line up with TRBD1. CDR3 size: 17 residues. Germline V gene sequence: CDR1 SGDLS, CDR2 YYNGEE. V was pared by 4 bases and J by 4 bases, with 15 bases of the junction left unmatched. Combining the CDR3 with reference TRBV9 and TRBJ1-2 gives the whole variable domain DSGVTQTPKHLITATGQRVTLRCSPRSGDLSVYWYQQSLDQGLQFLIQYYNGEERAKGNILERFSAQQFPDLHSELNLSSLELGDSALYFCASSPGGQGATGYGYTFGSGTRLTVV.

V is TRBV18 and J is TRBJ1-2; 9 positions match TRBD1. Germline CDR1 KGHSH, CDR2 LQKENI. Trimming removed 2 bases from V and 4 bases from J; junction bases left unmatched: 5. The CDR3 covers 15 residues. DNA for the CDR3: TGTGCCAGCTCACCAGGAACAGGGGGCGTCTATGGCTACACCTTC. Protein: CASSPGTGGVYGYTF.

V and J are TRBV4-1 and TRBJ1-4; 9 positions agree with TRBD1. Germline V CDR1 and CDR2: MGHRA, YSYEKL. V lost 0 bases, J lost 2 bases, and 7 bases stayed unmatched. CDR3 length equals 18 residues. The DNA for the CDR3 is TGCGCCAGCAGCCAAGATCACGAGACAGGGGGTACTAATGAAAAACTGTTTTTT. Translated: CASSQDHETGGTNEKLFF.

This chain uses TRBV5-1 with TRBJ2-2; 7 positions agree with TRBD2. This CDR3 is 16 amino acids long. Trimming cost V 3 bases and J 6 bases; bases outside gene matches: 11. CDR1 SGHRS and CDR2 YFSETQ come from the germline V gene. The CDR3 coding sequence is TGCGCCAGCAGCTCCACGGGACTACGTAACGCCGGGGAGCTGTTTTTT. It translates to CASSSTGLRNAGELFF.

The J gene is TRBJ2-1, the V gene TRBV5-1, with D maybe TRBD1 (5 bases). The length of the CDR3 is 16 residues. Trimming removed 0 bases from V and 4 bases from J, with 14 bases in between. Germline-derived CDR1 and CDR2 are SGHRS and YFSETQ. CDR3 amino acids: CASSLDPTGEYNEQFF. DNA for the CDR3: TGCGCCAGCAGCTTGGATCCTACAGGAGAGTACAATGAGCAGTTCTTC. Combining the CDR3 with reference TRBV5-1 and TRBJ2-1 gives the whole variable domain KAGVTQTPRYLIKTRGQQVTLSCSPISGHRSVSWYQQTPGQGLQFLFEYFSETQRNKGNFPGRFSGRQFSNSRSEMNVSTLELGDSALYLCASSLDPTGEYNEQFFGPGTRLTVL.

CDR3 DNA sequence: TGTGCCAGCTGGGCGGCTAGCGGCTCCTACAATGAGCAGTTCTTC. It specifies CASWAASGSYNEQFF. The chain employs TRBV6-5 and TRBJ2-1; 7 bases map to TRBD2. Germline V CDR1 and CDR2: MNHEY, SVGAGI. CDR3 size: 15 residues. With 8 bases clipped from V and 0 bases from J, the junction kept 7 bases outside the gene matches.

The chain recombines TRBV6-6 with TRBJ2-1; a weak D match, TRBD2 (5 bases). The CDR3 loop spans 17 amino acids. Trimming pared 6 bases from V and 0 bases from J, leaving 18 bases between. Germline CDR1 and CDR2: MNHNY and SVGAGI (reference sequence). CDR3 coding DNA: TGTGCCAGCAGCCGACGTCCCCGGGGTCACTCCTACAATGAGCAGTTCTTC. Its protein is CASSRRPRGHSYNEQFF.

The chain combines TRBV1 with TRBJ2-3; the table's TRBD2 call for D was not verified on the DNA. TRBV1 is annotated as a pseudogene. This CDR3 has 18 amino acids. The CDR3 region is CTSSQDTSGGPSTDTQYF. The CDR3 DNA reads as TGCACCAGCAGCCAAGATACTAGCGGGGGGCCGAGCACAGATACGCAGTATTTT.

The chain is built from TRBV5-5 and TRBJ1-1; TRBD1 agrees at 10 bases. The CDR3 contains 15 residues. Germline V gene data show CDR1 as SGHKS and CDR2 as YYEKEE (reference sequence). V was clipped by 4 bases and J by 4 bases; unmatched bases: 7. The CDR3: CASSVPTGGRTEAFF. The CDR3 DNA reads TGTGCCAGCAGCGTCCCGACAGGGGGCCGCACTGAAGCTTTCTTT.

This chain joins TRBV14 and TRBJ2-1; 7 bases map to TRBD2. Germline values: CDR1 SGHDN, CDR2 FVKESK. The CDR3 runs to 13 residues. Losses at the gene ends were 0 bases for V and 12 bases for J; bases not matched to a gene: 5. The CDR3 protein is CASSQDTGGGQFF. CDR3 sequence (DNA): TGTGCCAGCAGCCAAGATACGGGGGGTGGGCAGTTCTTC.

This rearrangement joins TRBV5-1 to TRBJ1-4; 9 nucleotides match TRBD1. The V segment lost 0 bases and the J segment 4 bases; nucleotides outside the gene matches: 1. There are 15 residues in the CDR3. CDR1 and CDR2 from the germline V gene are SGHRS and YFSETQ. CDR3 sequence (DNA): TGCGCCAGCAGCTTGGGGACAGGGGTTAATGAAAAACTGTTTTTT. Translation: CASSLGTGVNEKLFF.

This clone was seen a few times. The CDR3 DNA reads TGTGCCACCAGTGACGCAGTCAATAATGAAAAACTGTTTTTT. Encoded protein: CATSDAVNNEKLFF. This sequence joins TRBV24-1 and TRBJ1-4; D is uncertain. CDR3 length equals 14 residues. Trimming stripped 4 bases from V and 4 bases from J, with 9 bases between. Germline lookup yields CDR1 KGHDR and CDR2 SFDVKD.

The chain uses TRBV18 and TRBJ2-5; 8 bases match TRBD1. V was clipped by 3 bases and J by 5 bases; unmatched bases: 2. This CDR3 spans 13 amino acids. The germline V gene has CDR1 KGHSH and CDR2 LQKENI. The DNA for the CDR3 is TGTGCCAGCTCACCCAGGGGGCGGGAGACCCAGTACTTC. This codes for CASSPRGRETQYF.

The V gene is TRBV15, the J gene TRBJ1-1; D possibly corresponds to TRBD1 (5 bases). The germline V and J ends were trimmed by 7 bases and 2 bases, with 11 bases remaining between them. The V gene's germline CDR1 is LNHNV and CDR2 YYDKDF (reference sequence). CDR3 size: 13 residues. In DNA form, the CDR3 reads TGTGCCACCAACTTCCAGGGAAACACTGAAGCTTTCTTT. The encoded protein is CATNFQGNTEAFF.

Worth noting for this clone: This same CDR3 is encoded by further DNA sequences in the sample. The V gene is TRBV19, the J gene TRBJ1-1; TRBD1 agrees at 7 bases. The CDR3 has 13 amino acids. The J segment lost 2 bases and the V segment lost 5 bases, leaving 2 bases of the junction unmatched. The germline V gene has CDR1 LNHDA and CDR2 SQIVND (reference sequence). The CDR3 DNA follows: TGTGCCAGTAGTGACAGGGTCAACACTGAAGCTTTCTTT. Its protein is CASSDRVNTEAFF. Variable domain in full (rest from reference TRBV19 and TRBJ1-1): DGGITQSPKYLFRKEGQNVTLSCEQNLNHDAMYWYRQDPGQGLRLIYYSQIVNDFQKGDIAEGYSVSREKKESFPLTVTSAQKNPTAFYLCASSDRVNTEAFFGQGTRLTVV.

The CDR3 loop is CASSLRTGTTDTQYF. In nucleotides, the CDR3 is TGTGCCAGCAGCCTCCGGACAGGGACAACAGATACGCAGTATTTT. The V gene is TRBV3-1 (or the pseudogene TRBV3-2), the J gene TRBJ2-3; 8 bases are a match to TRBD1. V lost 4 bases and J lost 3; bases outside the gene matches: 6. Germline V gives CDR1 LGHDT, CDR2 YNNKEL (reference sequence). CDR3 length: 15 amino acids.

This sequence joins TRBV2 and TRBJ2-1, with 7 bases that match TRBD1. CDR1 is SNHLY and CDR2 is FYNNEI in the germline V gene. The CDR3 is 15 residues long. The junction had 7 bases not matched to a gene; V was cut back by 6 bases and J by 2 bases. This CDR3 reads CASRDTGDTYNEQFF. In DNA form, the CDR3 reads TGTGCCAGCAGAGATACAGGGGACACCTACAATGAGCAGTTCTTC.

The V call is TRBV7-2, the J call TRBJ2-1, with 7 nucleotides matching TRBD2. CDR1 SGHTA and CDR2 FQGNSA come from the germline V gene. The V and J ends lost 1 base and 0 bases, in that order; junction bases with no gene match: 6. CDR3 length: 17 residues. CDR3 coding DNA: TGTGCCAGCAGCTTAGGTTGGACTAGGAGCTCCTACAATGAGCAGTTCTTC. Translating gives CASSLGWTRSSYNEQFF.

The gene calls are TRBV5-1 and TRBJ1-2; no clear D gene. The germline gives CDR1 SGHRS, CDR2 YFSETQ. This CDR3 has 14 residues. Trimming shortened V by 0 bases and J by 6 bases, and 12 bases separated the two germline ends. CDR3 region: CASSLDGRGDGYTF. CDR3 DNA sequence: TGCGCCAGCAGCTTGGATGGGAGAGGCGATGGCTACACCTTC.

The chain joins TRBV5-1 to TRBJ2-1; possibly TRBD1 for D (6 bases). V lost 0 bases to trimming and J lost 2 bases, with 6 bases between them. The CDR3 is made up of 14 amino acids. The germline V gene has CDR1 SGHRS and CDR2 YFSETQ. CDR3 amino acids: CASSLGGPYNEQFF. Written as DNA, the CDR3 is TGCGCCAGCAGCTTGGGGGGGCCCTACAATGAGCAGTTCTTC. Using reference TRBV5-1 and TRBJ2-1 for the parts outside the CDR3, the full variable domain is KAGVTQTPRYLIKTRGQQVTLSCSPISGHRSVSWYQQTPGQGLQFLFEYFSETQRNKGNFPGRFSGRQFSNSRSEMNVSTLELGDSALYLCASSLGGPYNEQFFGPGTRLTVL.

The chain's CDR3 is CASSQEQGAGNTIYF. In DNA, the CDR3 is TGTGCCAGCAGCCAAGAACAGGGGGCGGGAAACACCATATATTTT. The V call is TRBV4-2, the J call TRBJ1-3; the match to TRBD1 covers 9 bases. This CDR3 comprises 15 residues. Trimming removed 0 bases from V and 4 bases from J; junction bases left unmatched: 1. Germline V gives CDR1 LGHNA, CDR2 YNFKEQ.

CDR3 sequence reads: CASSFTSGGTYEQYF. The CDR3 nucleotides read TGTGCCAGCAGTTTTACGAGCGGCGGAACCTACGAGCAGTACTTC. This chain links TRBV28 with TRBJ2-7; weak D call: TRBD2 (5 bases). The ends were cut back, 3 bases at V and 2 bases at J, with 14 bases in the middle. Germline loops: CDR1 MDHEN, CDR2 SYDVKM. The CDR3 is 15 amino acids.

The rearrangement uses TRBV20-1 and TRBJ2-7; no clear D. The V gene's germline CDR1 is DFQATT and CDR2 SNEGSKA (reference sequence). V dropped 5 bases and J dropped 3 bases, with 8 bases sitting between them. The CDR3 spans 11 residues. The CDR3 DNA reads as TGCAGTGCTCGGCAGGTCTACGAGCAGTACTTC. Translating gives CSARQVYEQYF.

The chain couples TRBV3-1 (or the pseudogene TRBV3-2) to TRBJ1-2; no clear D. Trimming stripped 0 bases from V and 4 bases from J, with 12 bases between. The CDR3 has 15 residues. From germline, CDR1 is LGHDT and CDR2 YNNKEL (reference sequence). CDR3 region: CASSQDPVGGYGYTF. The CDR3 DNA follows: TGTGCCAGCAGCCAAGATCCGGTAGGCGGCTATGGCTACACCTTC.

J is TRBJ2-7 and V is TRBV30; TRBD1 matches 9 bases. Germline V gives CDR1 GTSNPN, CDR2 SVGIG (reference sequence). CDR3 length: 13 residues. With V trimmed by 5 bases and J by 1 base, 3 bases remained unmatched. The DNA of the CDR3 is TGTGCCTGGGACAGGGGGACGTCCTACGAGCAGTACTTC. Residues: CAWDRGTSYEQYF.

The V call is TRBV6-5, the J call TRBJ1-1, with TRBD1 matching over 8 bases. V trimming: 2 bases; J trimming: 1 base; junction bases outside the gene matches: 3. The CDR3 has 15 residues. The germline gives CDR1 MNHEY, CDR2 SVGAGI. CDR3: CASSYTGTGNTEAFF. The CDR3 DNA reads TGTGCCAGCAGTTACACAGGGACAGGGAACACTGAAGCTTTCTTT.

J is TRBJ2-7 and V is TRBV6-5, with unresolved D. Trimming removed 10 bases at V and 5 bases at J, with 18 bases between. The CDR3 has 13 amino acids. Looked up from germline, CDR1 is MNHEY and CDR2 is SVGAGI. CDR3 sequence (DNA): TGTGCCACCCCGCGGCCTGAAGCCCACGAGCAGTACTTC. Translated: CATPRPEAHEQYF.

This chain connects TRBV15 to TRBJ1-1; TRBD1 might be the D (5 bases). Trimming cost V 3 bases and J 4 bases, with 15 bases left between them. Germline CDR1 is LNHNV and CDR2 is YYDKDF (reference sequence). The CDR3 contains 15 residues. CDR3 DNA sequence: TGTGCCACCAGCAGGGCCGCGGGGGGGATCACTGAAGCTTTCTTT. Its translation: CATSRAAGGITEAFF.

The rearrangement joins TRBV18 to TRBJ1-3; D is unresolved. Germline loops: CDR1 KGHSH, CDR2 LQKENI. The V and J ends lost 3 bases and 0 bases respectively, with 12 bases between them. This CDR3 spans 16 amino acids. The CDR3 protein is CASSPDGSSSGNTIYF. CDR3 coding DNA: TGTGCCAGCTCACCGGACGGGAGCAGCTCTGGAAACACCATATATTTT.

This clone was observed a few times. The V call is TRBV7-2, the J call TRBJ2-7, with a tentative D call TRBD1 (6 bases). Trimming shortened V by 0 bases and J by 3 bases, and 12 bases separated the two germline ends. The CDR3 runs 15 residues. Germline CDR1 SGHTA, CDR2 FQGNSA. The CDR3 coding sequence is TGTGCCAGCAGCTTAGCGTTCAGGGGATTCTACGAGCAGTACTTC. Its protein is CASSLAFRGFYEQYF.

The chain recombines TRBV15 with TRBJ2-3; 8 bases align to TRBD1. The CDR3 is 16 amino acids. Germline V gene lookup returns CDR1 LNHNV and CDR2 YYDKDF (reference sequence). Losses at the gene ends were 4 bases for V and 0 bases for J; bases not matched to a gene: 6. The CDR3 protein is CATSTLQGASTDTQYF. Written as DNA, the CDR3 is TGTGCCACCAGCACCTTGCAGGGGGCGAGCACAGATACGCAGTATTTT.

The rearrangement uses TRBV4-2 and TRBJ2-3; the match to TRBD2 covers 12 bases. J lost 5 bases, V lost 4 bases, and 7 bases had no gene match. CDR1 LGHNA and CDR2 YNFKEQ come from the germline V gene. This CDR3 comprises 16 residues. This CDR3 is CASSPGLAGTEDTQYF. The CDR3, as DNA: TGTGCCAGCAGCCCGGGACTAGCGGGCACGGAAGATACGCAGTATTTT.